These 24 T cell receptor beta chains share one sample of origin, sequenced in a study of T cell repertoires in cytomegalovirus infection. TCRdb called the reads again in MiXCR, with one record for every CDR3 protein. The table lists 450,000 to 550,000 distinct CDR3 sequences, 15% to 20% of them singletons. Sequencing was carried out using CD8+ T cells from PBMCs. These receptors were taken from a human donor in good health (CMV status not recorded). Some clones in this sample may be carry-over from other donors' samples.

There are a few counts of this clonotype. The chain links TRBV7-9 to TRBJ1-1; 9 bases align to TRBD1. Trimming at V came to 4 bases and at J to 4 bases, leaving 7 bases not matched to a gene. The CDR3 runs to 15 residues. The germline gives CDR1 SEHNR, CDR2 FQNEAQ (reference sequence). CDR3 sequence (DNA): TGTGCCAGCAGCTCTGCACAGGGGGCCTTCACTGAAGCTTTCTTT. Translating gives CASSSAQGAFTEAFF.

This clonotype was counted many times. The chain employs TRBV6-5 and TRBJ2-2; D is undetermined. The length of the CDR3 is 14 residues. V was pared by 2 bases and J by 1 base, with 5 bases between. CDR1 is MNHEY and CDR2 is SVGAGI in the germline V gene. For the CDR3, the DNA is TGTGCCAGCAGTTACGAAAGGAACACCGGGGAGCTGTTTTTT. Translating it yields CASSYERNTGELFF.

This clonotype has ten or more counts. The V call is TRBV7-9, the J call TRBJ2-7; the D gene is possibly TRBD2 (5 bases). Germline V gives CDR1 SEHNR, CDR2 FQNEAQ (reference sequence). CDR3 size: 13 residues. The V and J ends lost 5 bases and 1 base respectively, with 9 bases between them. The CDR3 region is CASSGGLSYEQYF. DNA for the CDR3: TGTGCCAGCAGCGGAGGATTGTCCTACGAGCAGTACTTC.

This clonotype was counted ten times or more. CDR3 sequence reads: CATSRGPMNTGELFF. As DNA, the CDR3 is TGTGCCACCAGCAGGGGCCCTATGAACACCGGGGAGCTGTTTTTT. The chain employs TRBV15 and TRBJ2-2; unclear D gene. Trimming pared 3 bases from V and 1 base from J, leaving 9 bases between. The CDR3 sequence is 15 residues long. Germline V CDR1 and CDR2: LNHNV, YYDKDF (reference sequence).

This clonotype came up a few times. This chain links TRBV18 with TRBJ2-7; 10 nucleotides align to TRBD1. This CDR3 spans 15 amino acids. With 3 bases clipped from V and 3 bases from J, the junction kept 5 bases outside the gene matches. Germline V gives CDR1 KGHSH, CDR2 LQKENI. Here the CDR3 reads CASSPTGQGNYEQYF. The CDR3 DNA sequence: TGTGCCAGCTCACCGACGGGACAGGGGAACTACGAGCAGTACTTC.

This clonotype occurred many times. Here the CDR3 DNA reads TGTGCCAGCAGCTTAACAGGAATTGAGAACACTGAAGCTTTCTTT. Its translation is CASSLTGIENTEAFF. The chain employs TRBV7-9 and TRBJ1-1, with a weak D call TRBD1 (5 bases). The CDR3 runs 15 residues. V lost 2 bases and J lost 1, with 11 bases in between. In germline, CDR1 is SEHNR, CDR2 FQNEAQ (reference sequence).

In its sample, this clonotype was seen a few times. The J gene is TRBJ1-6, the V gene TRBV19, with D maybe TRBD1 (5 bases). Germline V lookup: CDR1 LNHDA, CDR2 SQIVND (reference sequence). The CDR3 runs to 13 residues. The V end lost 8 bases, the J end lost 8 bases, and 13 bases lay between the germline ends. As DNA, the CDR3 is TGTGCCAGTGATGGCGGGGCAGATTCACCCCTCCACTTT. It encodes CASDGGADSPLHF.

The chain uses TRBV28 and TRBJ2-1; 7 nucleotides match TRBD2. Germline CDR1 MDHEN, CDR2 SYDVKM. After removal of 2 bases from V and 0 bases from J, the junction contained 4 bases not matched to a gene. The CDR3 runs to 16 residues. The CDR3 sequence is CASSLRRENSYNEQFF. The CDR3 nucleotides are TGTGCCAGCAGTTTAAGGCGGGAGAACTCCTACAATGAGCAGTTCTTC.

This clonotype was detected only a few times. The chain carries TRBV28 and TRBJ1-5; perhaps TRBD1 as D (6 bases). This CDR3 is 15 amino acids long. CDR1 and CDR2 (germline): MDHEN, SYDVKM. V lost 2 bases and J lost 7, with 15 bases in between. As DNA, the CDR3 is TGTGCCAGCAGTTTAGGGGGGGCAGGGGTCCAGCCCCAGCATTTT. This gives the protein CASSLGGAGVQPQHF.

This clonotype was detected only a few times. The rearrangement joins TRBV14 to TRBJ2-6; D is undetermined. Trimming stripped 1 base from V and 4 bases from J, with 11 bases between. The CDR3 has 16 residues. Germline V lookup: CDR1 SGHDN, CDR2 FVKESK. CDR3 residues: CASSQGGRAGANVLTF. CDR3 sequence (DNA): TGTGCCAGCAGCCAAGGAGGCAGAGCCGGGGCCAACGTCCTGACTTTC.

This clonotype was seen at least ten times. The chain couples TRBV10-3 to TRBJ2-1; D might be TRBD1 or TRBD2, each matching 5 bases. The CDR3 has 16 residues. Germline V gene data show CDR1 as ENHRY and CDR2 as SYGVKD. V lost 2 bases to trimming and J lost 0 bases, with 11 bases between them. The CDR3 bases are TGTGCCATCAGTGAGCCCCCAGGGAGCTCCTACAATGAGCAGTTCTTC. Residues: CAISEPPGSSYNEQFF.

This clonotype occurred many times. V usage is TRBV7-2 and J usage is TRBJ2-7; TRBD1 is a possible D gene (6 bases). V lost 4 bases, J lost 2 bases, and 18 bases lay in between. Germline CDR1 reads SGHTA; CDR2 reads FQGNSA. The CDR3 runs 16 residues. The CDR3 loop is CASSYLLRDNPYEQYF. CDR3 DNA sequence: TGTGCCAGCAGCTACCTCCTCCGGGACAACCCCTACGAGCAGTACTTC. The whole variable domain, filled in from reference TRBV7-2 and TRBJ2-7, reads GAGVSQSPSNKVTEKGKDVELRCDPISGHTALYWYRQSLGQGLEFLIYFQGNSAPDKSGLPSDRFSAERTGGSVSTLTIQRTQQEDSAVYLCASSYLLRDNPYEQYFGPGTRLTVT.

This chain uses TRBV7-9 with TRBJ1-1, with TRBD1 matching over 9 bases. This CDR3 region has 15 residues. V shed 5 bases, J shed 1 base, and the junction held 5 bases outside the gene matches. From germline, CDR1 is SEHNR and CDR2 FQNEAQ (reference sequence). CDR3 sequence: CASSREDRGNTEAFF. CDR3 nucleotides: TGTGCCAGCAGCCGGGAGGACAGGGGGAACACTGAAGCTTTCTTT.

This clonotype was seen repeatedly, ten times or more. V usage is TRBV7-3 and J usage is TRBJ2-2, with D perhaps matching TRBD2 (5 bases). V was clipped by 5 bases and J by 1 base, with 14 bases between them. The CDR3 totals 16 residues. The germline CDR1 and CDR2 sequences are SGHTA and FQGTGA. For the CDR3, the DNA is TGTGCCAGCAGCCCCCTGGGCGGGTGGAACACCGGGGAGCTGTTTTTT. Amino acid sequence: CASSPLGGWNTGELFF.

The V and J genes are TRBV29-1 and TRBJ1-3; D ambiguous. V was trimmed by 4 bases and J by 0 bases, leaving 7 bases between them. CDR3 length: 13 amino acids. The germline V gene has CDR1 SQVTM and CDR2 ANQGSEA. The CDR3 nucleotides read TGCAGCGTTGTGATAAGCTCTGGAAACACCATATATTTT. Translation gives CSVVISSGNTIYF.

The rearrangement links TRBV27 to TRBJ2-2, with D hard to call. CDR3 length: 12 residues. Germline V gives CDR1 MNHEY, CDR2 SMNVEV (reference sequence). V dropped 6 bases and J dropped 7 bases, with 9 bases sitting between them. CDR3 amino acids: CASRQFNGELFF. DNA for the CDR3: TGTGCCAGCAGACAGTTCAACGGGGAGCTGTTTTTT.

This clonotype was picked up one time. CDR3: CASSTGRIMNTEAFF. The CDR3 coding sequence is TGTGCCAGTAGTACCGGCAGGATAATGAACACTGAAGCTTTCTTT. The V call is TRBV19, the J call TRBJ1-1, with no clear D. CDR3 length: 15 amino acids. Trimming pared 4 bases from V and 0 bases from J, leaving 12 bases between. Germline lookup yields CDR1 LNHDA and CDR2 SQIVND (reference sequence).

This clonotype was detected only a few times. V and J are TRBV27 and TRBJ2-2; 7 nucleotides align to TRBD1. The CDR3 length is 16 residues. With 5 bases clipped from V and 2 bases from J, the junction kept 8 bases outside the gene matches. CDR1 and CDR2 from the germline V gene are MNHEY and SMNVEV (reference sequence). The CDR3 protein is CASSQPGTDNTGELFF. For the CDR3, the DNA is TGTGCCAGCAGTCAGCCCGGGACAGATAACACCGGGGAGCTGTTTTTT.

Points on this clonotype: The junction does not match germline at one end; this may be a read error. J is TRBJ2-1 and V is TRBV7-6; D ambiguous. Germline-derived CDR1 and CDR2 are SGHVS and FNYEAQ. The CDR3 spans 14 residues. CDR3: CASSAEVMGNEQFF. CDR3 nucleotides: TGTGCTAGCAGCGCCGAGGTTATGGGCAATGAGCAGTTCTTC.

This clonotype occurred many times. The chain employs TRBV7-9 and TRBJ1-1, with 7 bases aligning to TRBD1. Germline CDR1 SEHNR, CDR2 FQNEAQ (reference sequence). The V gene end was trimmed by 5 bases and the J gene end by 3 bases; junction bases not matched to a gene: 6. This CDR3 region has 14 residues. CDR3 loop: CASSIGGADTEAFF. The CDR3 DNA sequence: TGTGCCAGCAGCATAGGGGGCGCCGACACTGAAGCTTTCTTT. The full variable domain, its missing parts supplied by reference TRBV7-9 and TRBJ1-1, is DTGVSQNPRHKITKRGQNVTFRCDPISEHNRLYWYRQTLGQGPEFLTYFQNEAQLEKSRLLSDRFSAERPKGSFSTLEIQRTEQGDSAMYLCASSIGGADTEAFFGQGTRLTVV.

This clonotype was counted at least ten times. This chain uses TRBV5-4 with TRBJ2-5, with 7 bases matching TRBD1. Germline trimming cut 2 bases from V and 3 bases from J; bases unmatched to any gene: 1. Germline loops: CDR1 SGHNT, CDR2 YYREEE (reference sequence). The CDR3 runs to 13 residues. The CDR3 region has the DNA TGTGCCAGCAGCTTCACAGGGGAAGAGACCCAGTACTTC. Translating it yields CASSFTGEETQYF.

The rearrangement links TRBV3-1 to TRBJ2-1; 7 bases fit TRBD2. J lost 6 bases, V lost 1 base, and 9 bases had no gene match. Germline assignment: CDR1 LGHDT and CDR2 YNNKEL (reference sequence). The CDR3 extends over 16 amino acids. The DNA of the CDR3 is TGTGCCAGCAGCCAAGTCGGGGGGAAGGCTGGCAATGAGCAGTTCTTC. Protein: CASSQVGGKAGNEQFF.

This chain connects TRBV9 to TRBJ2-2, with D perhaps TRBD1 (5 bases). V lost 4 bases to trimming and J lost 2 bases, with 12 bases between them. CDR1 is SGDLS and CDR2 is YYNGEE in the germline V gene. There are 15 residues in the CDR3. The CDR3 DNA is TGTGCCAGCAGCCCAATACAGGTTAACACCGGGGAGCTGTTTTTT. This encodes CASSPIQVNTGELFF.

CDR3 nucleotide sequence: TGCGCCAGCACCCCTCCAGACGCAGGGATTCACAACGAGCAGTACTTC. This gives the protein CASTPPDAGIHNEQYF. This chain joins TRBV5-1 and TRBJ2-7, with D possibly being TRBD1 (5 bases). V was pared by 6 bases and J by 5 bases, with 24 bases between. Germline V gene data show CDR1 as SGHRS and CDR2 as YFSETQ. CDR3 length: 16 amino acids.